These T cell receptor beta chains were read from a single sample in a study of blood T cell repertoires in COVID-19. TCRdb keeps only in-frame clones here, not all; method: immunoSEQ multiplex PCR. Here the sample spans some 230,000 clones, 70% to 90% being singletons. Specimen: peripheral blood. The receptors shown here come from a man aged 50 to 59 who had recovered from COVID-19. The CDR3 runs from the conserved cysteine through the conserved F or W. The order of the fields is clone size, V gene, D gene, J gene, CDR3 DNA, CDR3 protein. D genes are given only for firm matches. Size values are once, few and many counts, or a class for expanded clones, and some rows have none.

.	TRBV9	TRBD1	TRBJ2-3	TGTGCCAGCAGCGCCCCCGGGACAGTCTCAAATACGCAGTATTTT	CASSAPGTVSNTQYF
.	TRBV7-8	.	TRBJ2-7	TGTGCCAGCAGCTTAGTGCCAGGGGCCGAGCAGTACTTC	CASSLVPGAEQYF
.	TRBV7-2	TRBD2	TRBJ2-1	TGTGCCAGCAGCTTAGCGGGGACTAGCAGAGGGAATGAGCAGTTCTTC	CASSLAGTSRGNEQFF
.	TRBV29-1	TRBD1	TRBJ1-2	TGCAGCGTTGACCGACAGGGGGCGGCTAACTATGGCTACACCTTC	CSVDRQGAANYGYTF
.	TRBV7-9	TRBD1	TRBJ2-5	TGTGCCAGCAGCTCCTACAGGGGGCCGGAAGAGACCCAGTACTTC	CASSSYRGPEETQYF
.	TRBV24-1	TRBD1	TRBJ2-1	TGTGCCACCAGTTCAGGGGGCGTTTATGAGCAGTTCTTC	CATSSGGVYEQFF
.	TRBV4-2	TRBD2	TRBJ2-1	TGTGCCAGCAGCCAATCACTAGCGGGAGGTCTAAATGAGCAGTTCTTC	CASSQSLAGGLNEQFF
.	TRBV19	TRBD1	TRBJ1-2	TGTGCCAGTACCCAACCGGGGACAGGCTATGGCTACACCTTC	CASTQPGTGYGYTF
.	TRBV5-5	.	TRBJ2-7	TGTGCCAGCAGCTTTGGCCCCACGAACGCCTACGAGCAGTACTTC	CASSFGPTNAYEQYF
.	TRBV5-1	TRBD1	TRBJ2-6	TGCGCCAGCAGTTCTGGACAGGGCTTCTCTGGGGCCAACGTCCTGACTTTC	CASSSGQGFSGANVLTF
.	TRBV5-1	.	TRBJ2-4	TGCGCCAGCAGCCCGGTGACAGGTGCCGAGACCAAAAACATTCAGTACTTC	CASSPVTGAETKNIQYF
.	TRBV7-8	.	TRBJ1-4	TGTGCCAGCAGCTTAGGGAGAGATGAAAAACTGTTTTTT	CASSLGRDEKLFF
.	TRBV3-1/TRBV3-2	.	TRBJ2-1	TGTGCCAGCAGCCCCCCGCATAAGGGAGCCGAGCAGTTCTTC	CASSPPHKGAEQFF
.	TRBV6-1	TRBD2	TRBJ2-3	TGTGCCAGCAGTGAGTTTAATGCGGGAGGCAGGGCAGATACGCAGTATTTT	CASSEFNAGGRADTQYF
.	TRBV19	TRBD1	TRBJ2-7	TGTGCCAGTAGGGACATCAGGGGGCTTGAGTACTTC	CASRDIRGLEYF
.	TRBV7-2	TRBD2	TRBJ2-5	TGTGCCAGCCCGGATTTTAGGCTAGCGGTACAAGAGACCCAGTACTTC	CASPDFRLAVQETQYF
.	TRBV24-1	TRBD1	TRBJ1-5	TGTGCCACCAGTGACTTCGGGACAGATCAGCCCCAGCATTTT	CATSDFGTDQPQHF
.	TRBV10-3	TRBD2	TRBJ2-5	TGTGCCATCAGTGAGTCGACTAGCCCAGAGACCCAGTACTTC	CAISESTSPETQYF
.	TRBV2	TRBD1	TRBJ2-7	TGTGCCAGCAGTCGGCAGGGGGTCTACGAGCAGTACTTC	CASSRQGVYEQYF
.	TRBV28	.	TRBJ1-5	TGTGCCAGCAGTTCCTACAGCCACAATCAGCCCCAGCATTTT	CASSSYSHNQPQHF
.	TRBV18	TRBD1	TRBJ1-2	TGTGCCAGCTCACCCGACAGGGGGAATGGCTACACCTTC	CASSPDRGNGYTF
once	TRBV28	.	TRBJ2-3	TGTGCCAGCAGCCGCACGGGTGTAATTAGCACAGATACGCAGTATTTT	CASSRTGVISTDTQYF
few	TRBV7-9	TRBD1	TRBJ1-5	TGTGCCAGCAGCCCACCGGGACTTAACACAGGGGGCAATCAGCCCCAGCATTTT	CASSPPGLNTGGNQPQHF
.	TRBV6-5	TRBD2	TRBJ2-5	TGTGCCAGCAGGCCCCCGGGAGGACGGGAGACCCAGTACTTC	CASRPPGGRETQYF
.	TRBV2	.	TRBJ2-5	TGTGCCAGCACCCGGGGGTCTCAAGAGACCCAGTACTTC	CASTRGSQETQYF
.	TRBV19	.	TRBJ1-5	TGTGCCAGCAGCGCCGGGCGGGACAATCAGCCCCAGCATTTT	CASSAGRDNQPQHF
.	TRBV14	TRBD1	TRBJ2-1	TGTGCCAGCAGCCAACTAGGACAGGGCGCCTACAATGAGCAGTTCTTC	CASSQLGQGAYNEQFF
.	TRBV15	.	TRBJ2-7	TGTGCCACCAGCACCGGAGGTAGGGCGGGCGAGCAGTACTTC	CATSTGGRAGEQYF
.	TRBV18	TRBD2	TRBJ2-1	TGTGCCAGCTCAAACAGCGGGAGCTCCTACAATGAGCAGTTCTTC	CASSNSGSSYNEQFF
.	TRBV7-2	TRBD2	TRBJ2-7	TGTGCCAGCAGCTTAGCCAGCGGGAGGGCCAATAAGCAGTACTTC	CASSLASGRANKQYF
.	TRBV28	TRBD2	TRBJ2-1	TGTGCCAGCAGTTCTCGTAGCGGGGGCCACTACAATGAGCAGTTCTTC	CASSSRSGGHYNEQFF
.	TRBV5-4	.	TRBJ2-6	TGTGCCAGCAGCCCCAACAGGGTTGCTGGGGCCAACGTCCTGACTTTC	CASSPNRVAGANVLTF
.	TRBV28	TRBD1	TRBJ2-7	TGTGCCAGCAGTTTCGGACAGGGCACGGACGAGCAGTACTTC	CASSFGQGTDEQYF
once	TRBV6-5	.	TRBJ2-7	TGTGCCAGCAGTTACGGGGGGTTAAAATCCTACGAGCAGTACTTC	CASSYGGLKSYEQYF
.	TRBV2	.	TRBJ1-4	TGTGCCAGCAGGGAGACCGGGACAATGAATGAAAAACTGTTTTTT	CASRETGTMNEKLFF
.	TRBV10-3	TRBD2	TRBJ2-1	TGTGCCATCAGTGATCTAGCGGGAGGCAATGAGCAGTTCTTC	CAISDLAGGNEQFF
.	TRBV19	TRBD1	TRBJ2-6	TGTGCCAGTAGTGAGACAGGGGGCTACTCTGGGGCCAACGTCCTGACTTTC	CASSETGGYSGANVLTF
.	TRBV27	.	TRBJ1-1	TGTGCCAGCAGATGGGGGGGGTTGAACACTGAAGCTTTCTTT	CASRWGGLNTEAFF
.	TRBV4-1	.	TRBJ2-6	TGCGCCAGCAGCTTATCTGGGGCCAACGTCCTGACTTTC	CASSLSGANVLTF
.	TRBV25-1	.	TRBJ2-7	TGTGCCAGCAGTGAAACCGGGACATCCTACGAGCAGTACTTC	CASSETGTSYEQYF
.	TRBV27	.	TRBJ2-1	TGTGCCAGCAGTTCGGGACTTTCGACATATGAGCAGTTCTTC	CASSSGLSTYEQFF
.	TRBV18	TRBD1	TRBJ2-7	TGTGCCAGCTCACCGCAGGGGGTTCCCAACGAGCAGTACTTC	CASSPQGVPNEQYF
.	TRBV14	TRBD1	TRBJ2-1	TGTGCCAGCAGCCAAGAACAGGGGGCAGTTTACAATGAGCAGTTCTTC	CASSQEQGAVYNEQFF
.	TRBV30	.	TRBJ2-2	TGTGCCTGGGACCCCGGGACACTCTACACCGGGGAGCTGTTTTTT	CAWDPGTLYTGELFF
.	TRBV2	.	TRBJ2-7	TGTGCCAGCAGTGGACAGGTCCCCTCCTACGAGCAGTACTTC	CASSGQVPSYEQYF
.	TRBV7-9	TRBD1	TRBJ1-5	TGTGCCAGCAGCCTGGACGGACAGGCCAATCAGCCCCAGCATTTT	CASSLDGQANQPQHF
.	TRBV19	TRBD1	TRBJ2-3	TGTGCCAGTAACAGGGGAGATACGCAGTATTTT	CASNRGDTQYF
.	TRBV19	.	TRBJ1-2	TGTGCCAGTAGTTCCAAGATAGAGATGCTTCGCTATGGCTACACCTTC	CASSSKIEMLRYGYTF
.	TRBV28	.	TRBJ1-2	TGTGCCAGCAGCCAGGGCTTGAACTATGGCTACACCTTC	CASSQGLNYGYTF
.	TRBV5-1	.	TRBJ2-7	TGCGCCAGCAGCCCAAACGGGAATATCAACGAGCAGTACTTC	CASSPNGNINEQYF
.	TRBV18	.	TRBJ1-1	TGTGCCAGCTCATTGGGACTTTTAGGTTCCACTGAAGCTTTCTTT	CASSLGLLGSTEAFF